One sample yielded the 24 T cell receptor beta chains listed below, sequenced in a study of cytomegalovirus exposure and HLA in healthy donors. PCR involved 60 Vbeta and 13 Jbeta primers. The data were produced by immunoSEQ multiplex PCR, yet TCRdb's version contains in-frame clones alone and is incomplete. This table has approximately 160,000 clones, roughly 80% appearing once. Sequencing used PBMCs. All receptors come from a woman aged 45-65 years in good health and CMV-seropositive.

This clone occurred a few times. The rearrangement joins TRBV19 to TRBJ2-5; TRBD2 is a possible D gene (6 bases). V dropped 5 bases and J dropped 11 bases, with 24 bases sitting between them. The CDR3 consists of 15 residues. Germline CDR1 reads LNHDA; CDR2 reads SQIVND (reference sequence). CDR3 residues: CASSAVTPPGGEQYF. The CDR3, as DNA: TGTGCCAGTAGTGCCGTAACACCCCCCGGGGGAGAGCAGTACTTC. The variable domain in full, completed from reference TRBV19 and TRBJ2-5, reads DGGITQSPKYLFRKEGQNVTLSCEQNLNHDAMYWYRQDPGQGLRLIYYSQIVNDFQKGDIAEGYSVSREKKESFPLTVTSAQKNPTAFYLCASSAVTPPGGEQYFGPGTRLLVL.

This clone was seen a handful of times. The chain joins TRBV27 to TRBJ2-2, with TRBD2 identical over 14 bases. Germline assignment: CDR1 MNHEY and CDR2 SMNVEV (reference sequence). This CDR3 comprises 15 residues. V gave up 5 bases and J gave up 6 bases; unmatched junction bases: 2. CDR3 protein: CASSTTSGGAGELFF. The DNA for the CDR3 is TGTGCCAGCAGTACGACTAGCGGGGGGGCCGGGGAGCTGTTTTTT.

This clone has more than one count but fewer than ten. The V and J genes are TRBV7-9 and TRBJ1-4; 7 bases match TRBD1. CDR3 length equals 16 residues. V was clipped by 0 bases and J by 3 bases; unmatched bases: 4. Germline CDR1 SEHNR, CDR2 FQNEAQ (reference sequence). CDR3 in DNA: TGTGCCAGCAGCTTAGCGCCGGACAGGTCTAATGAAAAACTGTTTTTT. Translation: CASSLAPDRSNEKLFF. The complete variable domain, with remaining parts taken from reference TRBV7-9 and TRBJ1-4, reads DTGVSQNPRHKITKRGQNVTFRCDPISEHNRLYWYRQTLGQGPEFLTYFQNEAQLEKSRLLSDRFSAERPKGSFSTLEIQRTEQGDSAMYLCASSLAPDRSNEKLFFGSGTQLSVL.

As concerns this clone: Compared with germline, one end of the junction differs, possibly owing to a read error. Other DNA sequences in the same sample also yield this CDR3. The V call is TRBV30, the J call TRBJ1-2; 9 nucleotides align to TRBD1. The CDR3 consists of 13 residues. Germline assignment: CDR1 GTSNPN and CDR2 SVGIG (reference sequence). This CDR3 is CAWRIQGANGYTF. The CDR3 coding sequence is TGCGCCTGGCGTATACAGGGGGCGAATGGCTACACCTTC.

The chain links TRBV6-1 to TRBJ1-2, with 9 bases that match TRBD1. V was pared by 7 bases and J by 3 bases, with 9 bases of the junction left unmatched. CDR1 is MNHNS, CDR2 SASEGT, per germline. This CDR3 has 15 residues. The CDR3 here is CASTKTGGADYGYTF. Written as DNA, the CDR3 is TGTGCCAGCACAAAAACAGGGGGCGCAGACTATGGCTACACCTTC.

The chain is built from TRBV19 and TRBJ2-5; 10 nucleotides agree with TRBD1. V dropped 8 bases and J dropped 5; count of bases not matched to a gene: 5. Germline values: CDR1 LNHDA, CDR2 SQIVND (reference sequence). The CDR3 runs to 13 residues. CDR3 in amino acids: CASGTGELETQYF. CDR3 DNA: TGTGCCAGTGGGACAGGGGAATTGGAGACCCAGTACTTC.

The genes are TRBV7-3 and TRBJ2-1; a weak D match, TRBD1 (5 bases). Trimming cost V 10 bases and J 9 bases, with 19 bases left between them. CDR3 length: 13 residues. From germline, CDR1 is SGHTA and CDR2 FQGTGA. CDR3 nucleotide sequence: TGTGCCACGAGTAGAGATCGAACAGGTGAGCAGTTCTTC. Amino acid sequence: CATSRDRTGEQFF. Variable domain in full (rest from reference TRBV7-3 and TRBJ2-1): GAGVSQTPSNKVTEKGKYVELRCDPISGHTALYWYRQSLGQGPEFLIYFQGTGAADDSGLPNDRFFAVRPEGSVSTLKIQRTERGDSAVYLCATSRDRTGEQFFGPGTRLTVL.

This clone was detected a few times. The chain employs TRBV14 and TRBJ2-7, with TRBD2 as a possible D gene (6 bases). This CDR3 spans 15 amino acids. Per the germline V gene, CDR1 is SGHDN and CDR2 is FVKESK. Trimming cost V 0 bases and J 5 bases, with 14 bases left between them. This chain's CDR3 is CASSQEAGRRNEQYF. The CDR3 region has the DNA TGTGCCAGCAGCCAAGAGGCGGGACGACGGAACGAGCAGTACTTC.

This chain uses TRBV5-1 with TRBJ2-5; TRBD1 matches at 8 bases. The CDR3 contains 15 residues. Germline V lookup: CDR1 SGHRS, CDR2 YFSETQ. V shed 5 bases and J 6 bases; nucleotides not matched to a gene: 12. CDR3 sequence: CASSQLGQGAQTQYF. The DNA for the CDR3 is TGCGCCAGCAGTCAGCTCGGACAGGGAGCGCAGACCCAGTACTTC.

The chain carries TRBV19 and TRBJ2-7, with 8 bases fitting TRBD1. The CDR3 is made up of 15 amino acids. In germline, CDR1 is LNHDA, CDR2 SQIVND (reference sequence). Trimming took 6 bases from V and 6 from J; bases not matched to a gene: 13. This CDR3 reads CASSSGTGGKSEQYF. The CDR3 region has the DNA TGTGCCAGTAGCTCGGGGACAGGAGGAAAGAGCGAGCAGTACTTC.

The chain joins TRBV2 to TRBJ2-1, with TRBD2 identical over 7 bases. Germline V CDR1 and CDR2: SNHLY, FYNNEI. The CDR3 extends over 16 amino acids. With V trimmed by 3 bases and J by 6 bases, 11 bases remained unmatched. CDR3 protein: CASSDSVFWGGNEQFF. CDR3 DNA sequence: TGTGCCAGCAGTGACTCGGTCTTCTGGGGGGGCAATGAGCAGTTCTTC.

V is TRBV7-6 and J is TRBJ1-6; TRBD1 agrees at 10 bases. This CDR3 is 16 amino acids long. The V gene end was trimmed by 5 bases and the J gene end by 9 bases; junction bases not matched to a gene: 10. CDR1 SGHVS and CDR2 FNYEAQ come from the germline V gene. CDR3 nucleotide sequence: TGTGCCAGCAGCCTTTACTCCCGGACAGGGGGTTCACCCCTCCACTTT. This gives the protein CASSLYSRTGGSPLHF. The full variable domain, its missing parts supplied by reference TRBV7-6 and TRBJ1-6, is GAGVSQSPRYKVTKRGQDVALRCDPISGHVSLYWYRQALGQGPEFLTYFNYEAQQDKSGLPNDRFSAERPEGSISTLTIQRTEQRDSAMYRCASSLYSRTGGSPLHFGNGTRLTVT.

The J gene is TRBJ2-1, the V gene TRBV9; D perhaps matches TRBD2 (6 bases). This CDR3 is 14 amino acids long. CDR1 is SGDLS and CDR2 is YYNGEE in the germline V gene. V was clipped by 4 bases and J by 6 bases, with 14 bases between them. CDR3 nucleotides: TGTGCCAGCAGCCCTTCCCCCGGGAGCAATGAGCAGTTCTTC. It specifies CASSPSPGSNEQFF.

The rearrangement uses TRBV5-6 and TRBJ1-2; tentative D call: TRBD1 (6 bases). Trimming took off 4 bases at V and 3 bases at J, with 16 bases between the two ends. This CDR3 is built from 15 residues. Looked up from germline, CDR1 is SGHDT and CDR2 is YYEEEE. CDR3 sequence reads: CASSRTGFEDYGYTF. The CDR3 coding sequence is TGTGCCAGCAGCCGTACAGGGTTTGAGGACTATGGCTACACCTTC.

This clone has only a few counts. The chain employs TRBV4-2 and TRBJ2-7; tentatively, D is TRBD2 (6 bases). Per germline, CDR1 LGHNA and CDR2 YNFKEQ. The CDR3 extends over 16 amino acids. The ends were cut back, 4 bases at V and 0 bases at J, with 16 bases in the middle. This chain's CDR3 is CASSPGPGESSYEQYF. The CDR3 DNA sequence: TGTGCCAGCAGCCCAGGGCCGGGGGAGAGCTCCTACGAGCAGTACTTC.

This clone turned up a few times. As DNA, the CDR3 is TGTGCCAGCAACAAAGACAGTAACCCCACCTACGAGCAGTACTTC. Its translation is CASNKDSNPTYEQYF. The V call is TRBV9, the J call TRBJ2-7; maybe TRBD1 (5 bases). Germline CDR1 and CDR2: SGDLS and YYNGEE. The CDR3 totals 15 residues. The germline V and J ends were trimmed by 6 bases and 2 bases, with 18 bases remaining between them.

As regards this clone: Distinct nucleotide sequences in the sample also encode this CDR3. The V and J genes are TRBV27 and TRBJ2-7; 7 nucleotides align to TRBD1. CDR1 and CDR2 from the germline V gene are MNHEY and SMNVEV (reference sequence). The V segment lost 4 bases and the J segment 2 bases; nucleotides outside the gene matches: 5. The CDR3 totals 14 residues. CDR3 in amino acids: CASSSPGGPYEQYF. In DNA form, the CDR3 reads TGTGCCAGCAGTTCCCCAGGGGGTCCCTACGAGCAGTACTTC.

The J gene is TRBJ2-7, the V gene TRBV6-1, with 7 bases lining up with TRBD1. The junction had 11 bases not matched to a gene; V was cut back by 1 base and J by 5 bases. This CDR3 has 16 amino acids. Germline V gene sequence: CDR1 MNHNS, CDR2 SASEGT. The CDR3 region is CASSEGLDRRQHEQYF. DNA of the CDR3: TGTGCCAGCAGTGAAGGGTTGGACAGGCGGCAGCACGAGCAGTACTTC.

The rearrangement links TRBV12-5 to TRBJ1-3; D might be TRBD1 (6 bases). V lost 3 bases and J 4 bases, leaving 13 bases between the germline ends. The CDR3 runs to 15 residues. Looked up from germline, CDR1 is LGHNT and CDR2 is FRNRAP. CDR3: CASGLLSGAGNTIYF. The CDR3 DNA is TGTGCTAGTGGTTTACTGTCAGGGGCCGGAAACACCATATATTTT.

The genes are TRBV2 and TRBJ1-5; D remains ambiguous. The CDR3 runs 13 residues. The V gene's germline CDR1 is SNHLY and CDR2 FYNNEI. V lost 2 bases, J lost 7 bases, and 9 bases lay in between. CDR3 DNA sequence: TGTGCCAGCAGTGAACAGGAATACCAGCCCCAGCATTTT. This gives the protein CASSEQEYQPQHF.

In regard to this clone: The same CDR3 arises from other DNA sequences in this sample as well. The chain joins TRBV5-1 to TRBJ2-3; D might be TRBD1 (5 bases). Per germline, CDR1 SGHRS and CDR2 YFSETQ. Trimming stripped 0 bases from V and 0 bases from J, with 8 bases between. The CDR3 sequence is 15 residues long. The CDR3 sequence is CASSLDRPSTDTQYF. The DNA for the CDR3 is TGCGCCAGCAGCTTGGACAGGCCTAGCACAGATACGCAGTATTTT.

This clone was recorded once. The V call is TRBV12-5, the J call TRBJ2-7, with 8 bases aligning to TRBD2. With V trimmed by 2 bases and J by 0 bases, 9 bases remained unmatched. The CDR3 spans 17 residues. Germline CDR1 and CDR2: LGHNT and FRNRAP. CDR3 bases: TGTGCTAGTGGTTTGCGCCCAGCGGGGGCCTTCTCCTACGAGCAGTACTTC. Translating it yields CASGLRPAGAFSYEQYF.

In nucleotides, the CDR3 is TGCGCCAGCAGCCAACTAGCGGGGGGGCCCTATGAGCAGTTCTTC. The encoded protein is CASSQLAGGPYEQFF. The chain combines TRBV5-1 with TRBJ2-1, with 13 bases aligning to TRBD2. The CDR3 covers 15 residues. J gave up 8 bases and V 4 bases, and 6 bases lay outside the gene matches. Germline CDR1 reads SGHRS; CDR2 reads YFSETQ.

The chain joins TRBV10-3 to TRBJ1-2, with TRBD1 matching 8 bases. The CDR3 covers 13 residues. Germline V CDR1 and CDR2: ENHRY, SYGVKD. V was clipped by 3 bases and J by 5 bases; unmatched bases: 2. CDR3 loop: CAISDQGAYGYTF. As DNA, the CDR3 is TGTGCCATCAGTGATCAGGGGGCATATGGCTACACCTTC.